The clone carrying this T cell receptor (beta chain) was picked up a small number of times. This sample is part of a study of PD-L1 blockade in urothelial cancer. Time point in this sample: peripheral blood 6 weeks after treatment start. Here immunoSEQ multiplex PCR was the method, and the copy in TCRdb shows in-frame clones only, minus some. Among around 40,000 clones listed, 70% to 90% were seen once. V gave up 10 bases and J gave up 8 bases, with 11 bases separating them. There are 11 residues in the CDR3. The germline CDR1 and CDR2 sequences are SGHTA and FQGTGA. The sequence derives from a man between 65 and 85 years old with urothelial cancer. The source was PBMCs, collected around atezolizumab (anti-PD-L1) treatment. This chain uses TRBV7-3 with TRBJ2-2; possibly TRBD2 for D (6 bases). The CDR3, as DNA: TGTGCCACCGGGGAGGCGGGGGAGCTGTTTTTT. Its translation is CATGEAGELFF.